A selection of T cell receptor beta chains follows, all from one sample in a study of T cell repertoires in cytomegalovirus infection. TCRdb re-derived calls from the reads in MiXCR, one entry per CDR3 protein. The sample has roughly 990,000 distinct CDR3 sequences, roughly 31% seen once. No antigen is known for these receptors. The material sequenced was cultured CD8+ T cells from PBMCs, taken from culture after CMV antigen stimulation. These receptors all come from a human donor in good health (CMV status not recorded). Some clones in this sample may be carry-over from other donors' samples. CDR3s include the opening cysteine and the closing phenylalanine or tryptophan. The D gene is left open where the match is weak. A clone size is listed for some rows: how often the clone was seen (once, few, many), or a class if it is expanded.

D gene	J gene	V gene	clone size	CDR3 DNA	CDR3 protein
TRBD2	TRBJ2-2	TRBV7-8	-	TGTGCCAGCAGCTCACCGGGACTAGCTAACACCGGGGAGCTGTTTTTT	CASSSPGLANTGELFF
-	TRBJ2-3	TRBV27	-	TGTGCCAACAGTTTCGCAGATACGCAGTATTTT	CANSFADTQYF
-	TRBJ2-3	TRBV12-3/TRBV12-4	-	TGTGCCAGTGGCGGGGGCGAAGGAAGCCCAGATACGCAGAATTTT	CASGGGEGSPDTQNF
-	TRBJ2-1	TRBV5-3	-	TGTGCCAGCAGCTGGAGACGGGATGAGCAGTTCTTC	CASSWRRDEQFF
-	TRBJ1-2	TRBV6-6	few	TGTGCCAGCAGTTACTCCGCCCAGGGTGAGGACTATGGCTACACCTTC	CASSYSAQGEDYGYTF
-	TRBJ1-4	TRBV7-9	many	TGTGCCAGCAGTTTCAATGAAAAACTGTTTTTT	CASSFNEKLFF
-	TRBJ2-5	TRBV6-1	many	TGTGCCAGCAGCTACAGTTATTCCCAAGAGACCCAGTACTTC	CASSYSYSQETQYF
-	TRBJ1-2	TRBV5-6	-	TGTGCCAGCAGCTCGGGACGGAGAGCTAACTATGGCTACACCTTC	CASSSGRRANYGYTF
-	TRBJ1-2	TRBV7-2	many	TGTGCCAGCTCTTCCTGGGGAAACTATGGCTACACCTTC	CASSSWGNYGYTF
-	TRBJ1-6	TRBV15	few	TGTGCCACCAGCAGCGTTGAGGGGGGGAATTCACCCCTCCACTTT	CATSSVEGGNSPLHF
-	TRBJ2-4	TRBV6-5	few	TGTGCCAGCAGTTACAGGGGGGACATTCAGTACTTC	CASSYRGDIQYF
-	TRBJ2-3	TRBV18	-	TGTGCCAGCTCACCACCGGTCGGGCGACGGGGCACAGATACGCAGTATTTT	CASSPPVGRRGTDTQYF
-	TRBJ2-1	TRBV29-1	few	TGCAGCGTTGAAGATGCGTGGGAGCAGTTCTTC	CSVEDAWEQFF
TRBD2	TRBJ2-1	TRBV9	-	TGTGCCAGCAGCGGCGGGACTAGCGGTGGGCAGTTCTTC	CASSGGTSGGQFF
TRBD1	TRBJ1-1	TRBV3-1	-	TGTGCCAGCAGCCAGGGGGACAGGGGAACGGGGAACACTGAAGCTTTCTTT	CASSQGDRGTGNTEAFF
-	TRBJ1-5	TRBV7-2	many	TGTGCCAGCAGCCAAATGGTACTCAATCAGCCCCAGCATTTT	CASSQMVLNQPQHF
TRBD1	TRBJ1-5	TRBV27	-	TGTGCCAGCAGTCCCGCCGGGACAGGGTTCAATCAGCCCCAGCATTTT	CASSPAGTGFNQPQHF
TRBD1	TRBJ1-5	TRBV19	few	TGTGCCAGTAGTACGCCTGACAGGGACTACGGCAATCAGCCCCAGCATTTT	CASSTPDRDYGNQPQHF
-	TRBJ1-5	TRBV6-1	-	TGTGCCAGCAGTGAAATGGTCGTAGAGGATCAGCCCCAGCATTTT	CASSEMVVEDQPQHF
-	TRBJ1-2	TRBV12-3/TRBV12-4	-	TGTGCCAGCAACCCCACCGGGACTTCCTATGGCTACACCTTC	CASNPTGTSYGYTF
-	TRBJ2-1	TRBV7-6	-	TGTGCCAGTAGTAGCACTAGCTTCAATGAGCAGTTCTTC	CASSSTSFNEQFF
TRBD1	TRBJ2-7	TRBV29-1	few	TGCAGCGTCGAGGGACAGAGCTCCTACGAGCAGTACTTC	CSVEGQSSYEQYF
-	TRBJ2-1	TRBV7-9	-	TGTGCCAGCAGCTTCGACTCAGATGAGCAGTTCTTC	CASSFDSDEQFF
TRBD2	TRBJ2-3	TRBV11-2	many	TGTGCCAGCAGCTCAAGGCCGAGACTAGCGGGGGATCGCACAGATACGCAGTATTTT	CASSSRPRLAGDRTDTQYF
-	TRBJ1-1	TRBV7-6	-	TGTGCCAGCAGCGGGGGGGCGGGGGAAGCTTTCTTT	CASSGGAGEAFF
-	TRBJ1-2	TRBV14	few	TGTGCCAGCAGCCAGATCAGGGATATCGGCTACACCTTC	CASSQIRDIGYTF
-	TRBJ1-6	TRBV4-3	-	TGCGCCAGCAGCCTCAATGTTGGGGCGACCGACTATAATTCACCCCTCCACTTT	CASSLNVGATDYNSPLHF